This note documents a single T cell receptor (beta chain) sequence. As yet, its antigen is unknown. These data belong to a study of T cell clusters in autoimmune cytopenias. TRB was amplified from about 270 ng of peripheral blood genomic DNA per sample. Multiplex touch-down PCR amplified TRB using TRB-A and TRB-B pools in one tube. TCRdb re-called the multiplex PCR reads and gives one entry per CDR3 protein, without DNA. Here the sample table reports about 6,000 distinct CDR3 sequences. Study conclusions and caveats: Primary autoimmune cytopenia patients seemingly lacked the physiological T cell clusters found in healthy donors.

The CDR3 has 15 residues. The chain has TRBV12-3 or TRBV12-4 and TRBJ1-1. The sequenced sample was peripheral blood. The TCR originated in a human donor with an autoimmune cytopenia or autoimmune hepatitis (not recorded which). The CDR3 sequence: CASSGIQFLGTEAFF.